This entry describes one T cell receptor (beta chain). No cognate antigen has been identified for it. Per-base quality was not reported, and no clone a single base away is much larger than it. The data are from a study of shared T cell receptors in the human thymus (dated by TCRdb to the early 2020s). Concerning the study at large: The study examined how the human thymus generates shared, self-reactive T-cell receptor alpha chains.

Receptor libraries were prepared by the immunoSEQ multiplex PCR assay. Imported from immuneACCESS, the table was reduced by TCRdb to in-frame sequences with V and J called. These copies leave out some clones; in studies compared against another copy, an unresolved V gene accounts for under half, and the cause of the remainder is not known. This sample lists approximately 730,000 clones; 80% to 90% were detected once. The ten largest make up around 0.01% of the sample. This sample was shared with a second study, whose subject was human thymus T cells. Taken from the second paper: Donors were immunologically healthy infants undergoing open corrective cardiac surgery for congenital heart defects in Finland. Thymus tissue was obtained as surgical resects removed during corrective cardiac surgery. Usage of V and J gene segments appeared to be biased in both the thymic and the peripheral blood repertoires. Highly overlapping thymic TCR repertoires among unrelated individuals were reported in the related research. TCR alpha and beta repertoires from seven to nine infant thymus samples and a few related peripheral blood samples were characterized in the study. The infant donors were roughly 7 to 244 days old, and the cohort included several males and two females. Thymocytes were released mechanically from tissue and stored at -70 °C as pellets of 10-30 million cells. Genomic DNA was extracted from frozen cell pellets with a QIAsymphony instrument. TCRB and TCRAD loci were amplified from a standardized quantity of quality-controlled genomic DNA using the immunoSEQ multiplex PCR assay. The amplicons covered the V(D)J region and were long enough to include the CDR3 and to identify the V and J genes. Through the commercial immunoSEQ service, the amplicons were sequenced on an Illumina platform. Primer bias and sequencing errors were corrected as previously described, and TCRAD and TCRB were defined on the basis of the IMGT database. The repertoires were analysed using immunoSEQ Analyzer 3.0 and VDJTools for basic statistics, V/J segment usage, diversity estimates, rarefaction and pairwise overlap. Chao1, ChaoE, Efron-Thisted, Shannon and inverse Simpson indices were used to estimate diversity, which was also estimated on datasets down-sampled to the smallest sample. Repertoire overlap was assessed by strict matching of CDR3 nucleotide sequence, V gene and J gene, and clustering was done by Jaccard-based multidimensional scaling. On average, about 730,000 unique TCRB clonotypes were obtained from thymus samples, compared with approximately 84,000 from blood samples.

Sequencing used thymocytes. The clonotype was recovered from a girl less than two years old with a congenital heart defect. Donor details come from another sample of the same person, matched by shared clones.

The CDR3 region reads CASTGVLAGEKLFF. The nucleotide sequence is TGTGCCAGCACTGGAGTCTTAGCAGGGGAAAAACTGTTTTTT. Recombination linked TRBV25-1 to TRBJ1-4, with TRBD1 perhaps the D gene, on 5 matching bases. The junction carries 17 bases between V and J, which are trimmed by 7 bases and 8 bases respectively. The CDR3 has 14 amino acids, counting the end cysteine and phenylalanine. The entry retains the CDR3 DNA only, 42 bases that are in frame from base 1. Based on the germline V gene, the CDR1 and CDR2 sequences are MGHDK and SYGVNS.